Described below is a single T cell receptor (beta chain) sequence and its context. Some clones are missing from TCRdb's copy, which holds only in-frame ones; the method was immunoSEQ multiplex PCR. This table has over 25,000 clones, more than 75% appearing once. This CDR3 spans 11 amino acids. V shed 2 bases and J shed 6 bases, with 4 bases lying between them. CDR1 and CDR2 (germline): PRHDT, FYEKMQ (reference sequence). These data belong to a study of T cells in narcolepsy. Sequenced material: CD45RA- memory CD4+ T cells from PBMCs. This chain uses TRBV13 with TRBJ1-1; D gene unclear. The receptor comes from a human donor with narcolepsy. CDR3 in DNA: TGTGCCAGCAGCTTAACAGCTGAAGCTTTCTTT. It is translated as CASSLTAEAFF.